The present TCR beta chain was sequenced within a study of early T cells in non-severe SARS-CoV-2 infection. A single record per CDR3 protein comes from TCRdb applying MiXCR to the 5' RACE reads. The table has tens of thousands of distinct CDR3 sequences, roughly 9.4% seen once. V was cut by 5 bases and J by 10 bases, with 20 bases left in between. This CDR3 contains 14 residues. Germline loops: CDR1 MNHEY, CDR2 SVGAGI. At least ten counts were recorded for this clonotype. The J gene is TRBJ1-1, the V gene TRBV6-5; no definite D call. Sequencing used whole blood. This clonotype was sampled from an adult who was a healthcare worker with PCR-confirmed SARS-CoV-2 infection or an uninfected control (not recorded which). The DNA of the CDR3 is TGTGCCAGCAGTGTCGACCGACGGTTGGTGAGAGCTTTCTTT. It is translated as CASSVDRRLVRAFF.